The rows below give T cell receptor beta chains drawn from one sample of a study of T cell changes during pregnancy in multiple sclerosis. Sequencing was performed with immunoSEQ multiplex PCR; in TCRdb, only in-frame clones are kept and a portion is missing. The top ten clones hold approximately 2.6% of a sample with about 46,000 clones, 85% to 95% of them seen once. This specimen consisted of CD8+ T cells from peripheral blood mononuclear cells, obtained in the second trimester of pregnancy. The receptors were gathered from a female donor with multiple sclerosis, enrolled in a pregnancy study. Each CDR3 is given with its conserved first and last residue. The D gene is left open where the match is weak. A clone size is listed for some rows: how often the clone was seen (once, few, many), or a class if it is expanded.

d_gene	v_gene	abundance	j_gene	CDR3nt	CDR3aa
TRBD1	TRBV7-3	NA	TRBJ1-1	TGTGCCAGCAGCCCAGGGGGCAACACTGAAGCTTTCTTT	CASSPGGNTEAFF
NA	TRBV5-5	NA	TRBJ1-1	TGTGCCAGCACTGGGAGTTTGACTTTCTTT	CASTGSLTFF
NA	TRBV20-1	few	TRBJ1-5	TGCAGTGCTAGCACTGATCAGCCCCAGCATTTT	CSASTDQPQHF
TRBD1	TRBV7-2	NA	TRBJ2-3	TGTGCCAGCAGCCGAGGAGACAGGGGTGGCACAGATACGCAGTATTTT	CASSRGDRGGTDTQYF
TRBD1	TRBV9	NA	TRBJ1-5	TGTGCCAGCAGCGAAACAGGGGGCAATCAGCCCCAGCATTTT	CASSETGGNQPQHF
NA	TRBV20-1	NA	TRBJ1-5	TGCAGTGCTAGACCTAATCAGCCCCAGCATTTT	CSARPNQPQHF
TRBD1	TRBV11-2	NA	TRBJ2-7	TGTGCCAGCAGCCAAATTACAGGGGCCGAGCAGTACTTC	CASSQITGAEQYF
TRBD1	TRBV6-1	NA	TRBJ2-3	TGTGCCAGCCTCCAAGGGGGCCGCGGCACAGATACGCAGTATTTT	CASLQGGRGTDTQYF
NA	TRBV6-5	NA	TRBJ1-3	TGTGCCAGCAGTCTCAGTAAGGGGTCTGGAAACACCATATATTTT	CASSLSKGSGNTIYF
TRBD2	TRBV9	NA	TRBJ2-5	TGTGCCAGCAGCGGAACTAGCGCGGAGACCCAGTACTTC	CASSGTSAETQYF
TRBD1	TRBV28	NA	TRBJ1-2	TGTGCCAGCAGGACAGGGGGCGGCTACACCTTC	CASRTGGGYTF
TRBD1	TRBV19	NA	TRBJ1-1	TGTGCCAGTAGTCCAGAGACAGGGATGAACACTGAAGCTTTCTTT	CASSPETGMNTEAFF
TRBD1	TRBV25-1	NA	TRBJ1-2	TGTGCCAGCAGTGATTGGGACAGGGACCGGCACGGCTACACCTTC	CASSDWDRDRHGYTF
NA	TRBV5-5	many	TRBJ1-4	TGTGCCAGCAGCCGTGATCTAAATGAAAAACTGTTTTTT	CASSRDLNEKLFF
TRBD2	TRBV30	NA	TRBJ2-3	TGTGCCTGGAGTGGGGTAGCGGGGGTGTATTTT	CAWSGVAGVYF